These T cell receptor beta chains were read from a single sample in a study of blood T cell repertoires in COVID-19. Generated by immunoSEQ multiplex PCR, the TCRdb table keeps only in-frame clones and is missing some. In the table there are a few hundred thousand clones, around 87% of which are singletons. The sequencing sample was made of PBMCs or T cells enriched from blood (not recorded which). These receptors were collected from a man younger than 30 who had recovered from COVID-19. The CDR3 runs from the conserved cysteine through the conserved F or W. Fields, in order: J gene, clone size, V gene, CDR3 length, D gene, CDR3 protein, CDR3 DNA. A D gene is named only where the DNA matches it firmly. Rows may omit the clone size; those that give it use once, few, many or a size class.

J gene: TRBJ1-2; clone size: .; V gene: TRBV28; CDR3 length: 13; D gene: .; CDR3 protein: CASSLEVLDGYTF; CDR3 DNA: TGTGCCAGCAGTCTTGAGGTACTTGATGGCTACACCTTC
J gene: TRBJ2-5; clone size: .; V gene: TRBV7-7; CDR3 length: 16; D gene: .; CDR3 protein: CASSSYPRGPQETQYF; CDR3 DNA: TGTGCCAGCAGCTCTTACCCCCGAGGCCCACAAGAGACCCAGTACTTC
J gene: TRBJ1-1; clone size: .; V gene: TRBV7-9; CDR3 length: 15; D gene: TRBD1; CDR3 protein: CASSRGEGGVNEAFF; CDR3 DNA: TGTGCCAGCAGCCGTGGGGAAGGGGGCGTTAATGAAGCTTTCTTT
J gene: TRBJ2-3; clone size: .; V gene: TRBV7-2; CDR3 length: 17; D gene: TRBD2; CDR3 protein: CASSLGRLAGALDTQYF; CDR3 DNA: TGTGCCAGCAGCTTAGGTCGACTAGCGGGGGCCCTAGATACGCAGTATTTT
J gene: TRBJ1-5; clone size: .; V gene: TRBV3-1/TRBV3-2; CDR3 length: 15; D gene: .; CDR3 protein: CASSQGGRVNQPQHF; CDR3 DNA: TGTGCCAGCAGCCAAGGGGGGAGGGTAAATCAGCCCCAGCATTTT
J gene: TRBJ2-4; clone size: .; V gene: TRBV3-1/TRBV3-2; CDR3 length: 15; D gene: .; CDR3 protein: CASSLSTGAKNIQYF; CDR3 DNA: TGTGCCAGCAGCCTCTCCACAGGAGCCAAAAACATTCAGTACTTC
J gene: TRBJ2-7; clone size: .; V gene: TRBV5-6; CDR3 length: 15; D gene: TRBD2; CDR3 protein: CASSSITSGPYEQYF; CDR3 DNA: TGTGCCAGCAGCTCAATAACTAGCGGACCCTACGAGCAGTACTTC
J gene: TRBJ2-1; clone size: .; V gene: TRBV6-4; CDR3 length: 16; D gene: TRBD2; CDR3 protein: CASSDGASGSGDEQFF; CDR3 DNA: TGTGCCAGCAGTGACGGGGCTAGCGGGAGCGGTGATGAGCAGTTCTTC
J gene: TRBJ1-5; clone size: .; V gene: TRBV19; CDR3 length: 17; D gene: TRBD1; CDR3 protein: CASSIGGTGIHNQPQHF; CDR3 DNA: TGTGCCAGTAGTATAGGGGGGACAGGTATCCACAATCAGCCCCAGCATTTT
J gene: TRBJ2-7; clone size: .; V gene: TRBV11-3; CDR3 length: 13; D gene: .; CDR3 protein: CASSLGPHYEQYF; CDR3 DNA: TGTGCCAGCAGCTTAGGGCCTCACTACGAGCAGTACTTC
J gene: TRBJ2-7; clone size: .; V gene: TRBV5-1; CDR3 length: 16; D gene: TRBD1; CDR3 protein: CASSLAGTGGSYEQYF; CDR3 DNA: TGCGCCAGCAGCTTAGCCGGGACAGGGGGCTCCTACGAGCAGTACTTC
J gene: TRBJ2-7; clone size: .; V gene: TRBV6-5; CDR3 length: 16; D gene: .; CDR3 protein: CASSYDVSGSTYEQYF; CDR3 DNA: TGTGCCAGCAGTTACGACGTCTCCGGGAGCACCTACGAGCAGTACTTC
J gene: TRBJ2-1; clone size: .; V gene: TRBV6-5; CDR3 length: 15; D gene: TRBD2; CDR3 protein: CASMLLAGVRNEQFF; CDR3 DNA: TGTGCCAGCATGTTACTAGCGGGAGTTCGGAATGAGCAGTTCTTC
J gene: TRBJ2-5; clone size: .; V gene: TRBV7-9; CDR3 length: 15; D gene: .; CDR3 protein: CASSLGQDRKETQYF; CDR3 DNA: TGTGCCAGCAGCTTAGGCCAGGACAGAAAAGAGACCCAGTACTTC
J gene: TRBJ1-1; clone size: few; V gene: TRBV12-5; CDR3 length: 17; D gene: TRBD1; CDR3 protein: CASGFSPGQGWDTEAFF; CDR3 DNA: TGTGCTAGTGGTTTTTCCCCCGGACAGGGGTGGGACACTGAAGCTTTCTTT
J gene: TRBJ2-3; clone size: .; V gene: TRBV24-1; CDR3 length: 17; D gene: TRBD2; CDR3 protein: CATSDLPSSGSTDTQYF; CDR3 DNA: TGTGCCACCAGTGATTTGCCGTCTAGCGGGAGCACAGATACGCAGTATTTT
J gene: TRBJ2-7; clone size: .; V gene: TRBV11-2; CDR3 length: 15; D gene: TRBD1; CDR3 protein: CASSLTGTGSYEQYF; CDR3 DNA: TGTGCCAGCAGCTTAACCGGGACAGGATCCTACGAGCAGTACTTC
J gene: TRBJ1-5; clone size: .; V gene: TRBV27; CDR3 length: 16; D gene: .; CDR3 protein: CASSVGGLGPTQPQHF; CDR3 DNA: TGTGCCAGCAGTGTCGGGGGGCTGGGCCCTACCCAGCCCCAGCATTTT
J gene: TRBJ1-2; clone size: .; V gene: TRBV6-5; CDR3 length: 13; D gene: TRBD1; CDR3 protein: CASMDRGRSGYTF; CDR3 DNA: TGTGCCAGCATGGACAGGGGGCGGTCTGGCTACACCTTC